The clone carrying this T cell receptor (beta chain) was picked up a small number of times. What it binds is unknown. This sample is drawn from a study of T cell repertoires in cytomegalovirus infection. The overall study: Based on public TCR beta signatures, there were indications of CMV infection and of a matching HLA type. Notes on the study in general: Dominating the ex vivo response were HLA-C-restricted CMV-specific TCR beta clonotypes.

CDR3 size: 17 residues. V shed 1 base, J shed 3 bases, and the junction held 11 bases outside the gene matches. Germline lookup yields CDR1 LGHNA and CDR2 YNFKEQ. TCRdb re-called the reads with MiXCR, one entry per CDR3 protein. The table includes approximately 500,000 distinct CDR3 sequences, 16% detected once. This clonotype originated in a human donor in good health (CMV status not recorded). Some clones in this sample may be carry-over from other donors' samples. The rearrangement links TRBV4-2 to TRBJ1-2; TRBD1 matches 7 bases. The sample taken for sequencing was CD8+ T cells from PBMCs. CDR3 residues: CASSQATHRGRDYGYTF. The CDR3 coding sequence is TGTGCCAGCAGCCAAGCTACCCACAGGGGAAGAGACTATGGCTACACCTTC.